This T cell receptor beta chain emerged from a study of OX40 agonist ivuxolimab in advanced cancers. The study sampled blood at baseline, cycle 4 day 1, and cycle 7 day 1. The V segment lost 6 bases and the J segment 4 bases; nucleotides outside the gene matches: 13. The germline V gene has CDR1 SNHLY and CDR2 FYNNEI. The CDR3 spans 16 residues. The data were produced by immunoSEQ multiplex PCR, yet TCRdb's version contains in-frame clones alone and is incomplete. The table records tens of thousands of clones, approximately 92% of them present only once. The source material was CD4+ or CD8+ T cells sorted from blood, sampled in a trial of the OX40 agonist ivuxolimab. The gene calls are TRBV2 and TRBJ2-5; 8 bases match TRBD1. This TCR came from an adult with an advanced solid tumor such as melanoma, head and neck, liver or kidney cancer. The DNA of the CDR3 is TGTGCCAGCAGGGGGCCAGGGGGCAAACGGTCAGAGACCCAGTACTTC. Translated, it gives CASRGPGGKRSETQYF.